These 22 T cell receptor beta chains were all obtained from the same sample, sequenced in a study of CD8 T cells in Susac syndrome. Random-hexamer reverse transcription was applied to about 0.45 to 1 ug RNA. TCRdb passed the immunoSEQ multiplex PCR reads through MiXCR, listing each CDR3 protein once. In the table there are a few hundred thousand distinct CDR3 sequences, approximately 85% of which are singletons. Sequencing was performed on CD8+ T cells from PBMCs. The receptors derive from a human donor with multiple sclerosis.

The chain employs TRBV2 and TRBJ2-2; 10 nucleotides align to TRBD1. V shed 10 bases, J shed 7 bases, and the junction held 6 bases outside the gene matches. This CDR3 has 13 amino acids. Looked up from germline, CDR1 is SNHLY and CDR2 is FYNNEI. CDR3 in amino acids: CAIRTGGNGELFF. DNA of the CDR3: TGTGCCATCAGGACAGGGGGTAACGGGGAGCTGTTTTTT.

The chain couples TRBV5-8 to TRBJ1-5; D call uncertain. Germline V CDR1 and CDR2: SGHTS, YDEGEE. V was clipped by 7 bases and J by 4 bases, with 18 bases between them. CDR3 size: 15 residues. CDR3 sequence reads: CASATMQAGNQPQHF. In nucleotides, the CDR3 is TGTGCCAGCGCCACCATGCAGGCGGGGAATCAGCCCCAGCATTTT.

This chain uses TRBV27 with TRBJ2-3; D ambiguous. The germline V gene has CDR1 MNHEY and CDR2 SMNVEV (reference sequence). This CDR3 has 14 residues. V was cut by 3 bases and J by 0 bases, with 7 bases left in between. DNA of the CDR3: TGTGCCAGCAGTTTTCTGTCTAGCACAGATACGCAGTATTTT. Translated, it gives CASSFLSSTDTQYF.

V usage is TRBV29-1 and J usage is TRBJ2-1, with D perhaps being TRBD1 or TRBD2 (5 bases each). Germline V gene lookup returns CDR1 SQVTM and CDR2 ANQGSEA. The CDR3 sequence is 13 residues long. Trimming took off 4 bases at V and 3 bases at J, with 10 bases between the two ends. CDR3 loop: CSVVGTNYNEQFF. CDR3 nucleotides: TGCAGCGTTGTTGGGACCAACTACAATGAGCAGTTCTTC.

V gene TRBV12-3 or TRBV12-4 combines with J gene TRBJ1-3, with 9 bases that match TRBD1. CDR3 length: 13 residues. Trimming cost V 6 bases and J 8 bases; bases outside gene matches: 5. This chain's CDR3 is CASRTGGVDTIYF. The CDR3, as DNA: TGTGCCAGCAGGACAGGGGGGGTGGACACCATATATTTT.

This chain uses TRBV28 with TRBJ1-1; D gene unclear. V was cut by 5 bases and J by 7 bases, with 14 bases left in between. This CDR3 has 13 amino acids. CDR1 MDHEN and CDR2 SYDVKM come from the germline V gene. Here the CDR3 DNA reads TGTGCCAGCAGTCCCCGAGGACGGATTGAAGCTTTCTTT. Translated: CASSPRGRIEAFF. The complete variable domain, with remaining parts taken from reference TRBV28 and TRBJ1-1, reads DVKVTQSSRYLVKRTGEKVFLECVQDMDHENMFWYRQDPGLGLRLIYFSYDVKMKEKGDIPEGYSVSREKKERFSLILESASTNQTSMYLCASSPRGRIEAFFGQGTRLTVV.

This rearrangement joins TRBV27 to TRBJ1-1; D remains ambiguous. The V end lost 2 bases, the J end lost 6 bases, and 13 bases lay between the germline ends. Germline loops: CDR1 MNHEY, CDR2 SMNVEV (reference sequence). The CDR3 is 14 residues long. CDR3 DNA: TGTGCCAGCAGTTTACGTCCAGTTAGCGCTGAAGCTTTCTTT. It yields the protein CASSLRPVSAEAFF.

The chain carries TRBV12-5 and TRBJ2-6, with 8 bases matching TRBD1. The CDR3 sequence is 18 residues long. Per the germline V gene, CDR1 is LGHNT and CDR2 is FRNRAP. Unmatched junction bases numbered 11, after V lost 6 bases and J lost 1 base. CDR3 DNA sequence: TGTGCTAGTGGCTTCGAGACAGGGGTGAGATCTGGGGCCAACGTCCTGACTTTC. Amino acids: CASGFETGVRSGANVLTF.

This clonotype was counted a single time. The chain employs TRBV6-1 and TRBJ2-3; TRBD1 matches 8 bases. Germline lookup yields CDR1 MNHNS and CDR2 SASEGT. This CDR3 is 14 amino acids long. Trimming took 7 bases from V and 5 from J; bases not matched to a gene: 8. This chain's CDR3 is CASTEQGAEDTQYF. CDR3 DNA: TGTGCCAGCACAGAGCAGGGGGCAGAAGATACGCAGTATTTT.

The chain uses TRBV7-9 and TRBJ2-1; D may be TRBD2 (6 bases). This CDR3 region has 16 residues. The V end was cut by 6 bases, the J end by 3 bases, with 18 bases between. Looked up from germline, CDR1 is SEHNR and CDR2 is FQNEAQ (reference sequence). As DNA, the CDR3 is TGTGCCAGCAGTCGAATGGGGAGGACCGGCTACAATGAGCAGTTCTTC. Translating it yields CASSRMGRTGYNEQFF.

This chain links TRBV30 with TRBJ2-7, with D uncertain. Between the trimmed V and J ends, which lost 1 base and 4 bases, there was a span of 11 bases. Germline lookup yields CDR1 GTSNPN and CDR2 SVGIG (reference sequence). The CDR3 runs to 13 residues. The DNA for the CDR3 is TGTGCCTGGAGTGACTCCCACTTATACGAGCAGTACTTC. As protein: CAWSDSHLYEQYF.

The chain has TRBV28 and TRBJ2-7, with a possible D match to TRBD2 (6 bases). There are 16 residues in the CDR3. CDR1 is MDHEN and CDR2 is SYDVKM in the germline V gene. Trimming cost V 8 bases and J 3 bases, with 23 bases left between them. CDR3 sequence (DNA): TGTGCCAGCCTGACCGGGACTTCGGGGTTAGGCTACGAGCAGTACTTC. Protein: CASLTGTSGLGYEQYF.

J is TRBJ2-3 and V is TRBV12-3 or TRBV12-4; either TRBD1 or TRBD2 may fit D (5 bases each). Trimming stripped 3 bases from V and 4 bases from J, with 8 bases between. CDR3 size: 13 residues. CDR3 sequence reads: CASSFTGPDTQYF. The DNA for the CDR3 is TGTGCCAGCAGTTTTACGGGGCCAGATACGCAGTATTTT.

The chain couples TRBV28 to TRBJ2-7, with 13 bases lining up with TRBD2. CDR3 length equals 24 residues. CDR1 MDHEN and CDR2 SYDVKM come from the germline V gene. V shed 5 bases, J shed 0 bases, and the junction held 28 bases outside the gene matches. The CDR3: CASSHHGQIGLAGVTPYSSYEQYF. The CDR3, as DNA: TGTGCCAGCAGTCACCACGGACAGATAGGACTAGCGGGAGTTACACCTTATAGCTCCTACGAGCAGTACTTC.

This sequence joins TRBV3-1 and TRBJ2-1; D may be TRBD2 (5 bases). CDR1 and CDR2 from the germline V gene are LGHDT and YNNKEL (reference sequence). CDR3 size: 18 residues. Trimming shortened V by 6 bases and J by 0 bases, and 21 bases separated the two germline ends. CDR3 in amino acids: CASSHDTLSGSSYNEQFF. CDR3 DNA: TGTGCCAGCAGTCATGACACGTTATCTGGGAGCTCCTACAATGAGCAGTTCTTC.

The rearrangement uses TRBV12-3 or TRBV12-4 and TRBJ2-1, with 13 nucleotides matching TRBD2. This CDR3 comprises 14 residues. J was trimmed by 8 bases and V by 6 bases; bases with no gene match: 4. In DNA form, the CDR3 reads TGTGCCAGCAGCGGACTAGCGGGAGCTGATGAGCAGTTCTTC. It codes for CASSGLAGADEQFF.

Turning to this clonotype: The junction shows a germline mismatch at one end, possibly a read error. The chain couples TRBV4-1 to TRBJ2-2; 11 nucleotides line up with TRBD2. The CDR3 length is 17 residues. Germline V gene lookup returns CDR1 MGHRA and CDR2 YSYEKL. The CDR3 DNA sequence: TGCGCCAGCAGCCAAGACCCTCTTAGCGGGAGGGCCGGGGAGCTTTTTTTT. Amino acid sequence: CASSQDPLSGRAGELFF.

The V call is TRBV29-1, the J call TRBJ2-4, with TRBD2 matching 7 bases. Trimming took 0 bases from V and 2 from J; bases not matched to a gene: 13. The length of the CDR3 is 18 residues. Germline V CDR1 and CDR2: SQVTM, ANQGSEA. The CDR3: CSVEDSATSSFSKNIQYF. The CDR3 DNA sequence: TGCAGCGTTGAAGACTCAGCGACTAGCAGTTTTTCCAAAAACATTCAGTACTTC.

CDR3 loop: CASRLTDSPLHF. The CDR3 coding sequence is TGTGCCAGCAGACTCACAGATTCACCCCTCCACTTT. V usage is TRBV2 and J usage is TRBJ1-6; D ambiguous. CDR1 SNHLY and CDR2 FYNNEI come from the germline V gene. Trimming took 6 bases from V and 8 from J, leaving 8 bases between them. This CDR3 is 12 amino acids long.

The rearrangement links TRBV2 to TRBJ2-7; no firm D call. From germline, CDR1 is SNHLY and CDR2 FYNNEI. CDR3 length equals 14 residues. V lost 3 bases and J lost 5, with 14 bases in between. CDR3 loop: CASSESEIGHEQYF. CDR3 nucleotides: TGTGCCAGCAGTGAGTCCGAGATCGGCCACGAGCAGTACTTC.

This clonotype was seen more than once but under ten times. V is TRBV11-2 and J is TRBJ1-2; D is possibly TRBD1 (5 bases). V dropped 6 bases and J dropped 4 bases, with 12 bases sitting between them. The CDR3 consists of 13 residues. Germline V gene lookup returns CDR1 SGHAT and CDR2 FQNNGV. Here the CDR3 reads CASSPGPIYGYTF. The CDR3 DNA follows: TGTGCCAGCAGTCCGGGGCCGATCTATGGCTACACCTTC.

The chain carries TRBV6-2 or TRBV6-3 and TRBJ2-1, with D possibly matching TRBD2 (5 bases). The CDR3 has 12 amino acids. The germline V and J ends were trimmed by 6 bases and 8 bases, with 11 bases remaining between them. From germline, CDR1 is MNHEY and CDR2 SVGEGT. CDR3 in amino acids: CASSSTRHEQFF. Here the CDR3 DNA reads TGTGCCAGCAGCAGCACTAGGCATGAGCAGTTCTTC.